The 3 T cell receptor beta chains in this list originate from one sample, sequenced in a study of blood T cell repertoires in COVID-19. Using immunoSEQ multiplex PCR, the repertoire was profiled, and TCRdb retains in-frame clones only, with some absent. Of roughly 400,000 clones listed, about 83% were seen once; the top ten hold approximately 10%. Sequenced sample: PBMCs or T cells enriched from blood (not recorded which). The receptors were gathered from a woman aged 45 to 65 who had recovered from COVID-19.

The chain carries TRBV6-5 and TRBJ1-1; TRBD1 matches at 10 bases. V trimming: 6 bases; J trimming: 9 bases; junction bases outside the gene matches: 7. CDR3 length: 13 residues. Per germline, CDR1 MNHEY and CDR2 SVGAGI. The CDR3 region has the DNA TGTGCCAGCAGAAGCGGGACAGGGGAGCAAGCTTTCTTT. Amino acid sequence: CASRSGTGEQAFF.

This sequence joins TRBV19 and TRBJ2-1; 12 bases agree with TRBD2. V shed 5 bases, J shed 8 bases, and the junction held 4 bases outside the gene matches. The CDR3 totals 14 residues. In germline, CDR1 is LNHDA, CDR2 SQIVND (reference sequence). CDR3 in amino acids: CASSARLAGDEQFF. The DNA for the CDR3 is TGTGCCAGTAGTGCGCGACTAGCGGGGGATGAGCAGTTCTTC.

The rearrangement joins TRBV6-5 to TRBJ1-1; D may be TRBD1 (6 bases). CDR3 size: 13 residues. Trimming took off 7 bases at V and 0 bases at J, with 9 bases between the two ends. Germline V gene data show CDR1 as MNHEY and CDR2 as SVGAGI. The CDR3 loop is CASTWDMNTEAFF. The CDR3 DNA follows: TGTGCCAGCACATGGGACATGAACACTGAAGCTTTCTTT.